This T cell receptor (beta chain) appears in the sequencing data of a study of blood T cell repertoires in COVID-19. All enrollees were about 18 to 89 years old and from about 24 US areas. Here immunoSEQ multiplex PCR was the method, and the copy in TCRdb shows in-frame clones only, minus some. The sample shows under 150,000 clones, approximately 88% of them seen only once. Germline CDR1 and CDR2: LNHDA and SQIVND (reference sequence). V was pared by 6 bases and J by 4 bases, with 7 bases of the junction left unmatched. The CDR3 has 14 residues. The chain joins TRBV19 to TRBJ2-3, with 7 bases lining up with TRBD2. The specimen sequenced was PBMCs or T cells enriched from blood (not recorded which). The source of this sequence is a man aged 40-50 years with acute COVID-19. The CDR3 loop reads CASSPRLASDTQYF. CDR3 in DNA: TGTGCCAGTAGCCCAAGACTAGCATCAGATACGCAGTATTTT.